This T cell receptor beta chain was found in a study of blood T cell repertoires in COVID-19. About the research overall: Researchers got acute and convalescent COVID-19 samples from the United States, Italy and Spain. Sample material is recorded as cDNA or gDNA derived from T cells, B-cell-depleted T cells, or PBMCs.

The CDR3 consists of 16 residues. V shed 5 bases and J shed 9 bases, with 23 bases lying between them. Germline CDR1 reads MNHEY; CDR2 reads SMNVEV (reference sequence). Original data processing: For nucleated cells, counts were estimated from reference gene primer amplification. Clones were read by immunoSEQ multiplex PCR, and TCRdb kept only the in-frame ones, dropping some. V, J and clone size derive from that table, while D and trimming were established from the DNA sequence. The data hold approximately 250,000 clones, with around 84% observed a single time. Sequencing was performed on peripheral blood. V is TRBV27 and J is TRBJ2-1; D might be TRBD1 (7 bases). The sequence was collected from a man in his sixties with acute or convalescent COVID-19. CDR3 protein: CASSLATGTMGVEQFF. The DNA of the CDR3 is TGTGCCAGCAGTCTAGCGACAGGGACCATGGGAGTTGAGCAGTTCTTC.